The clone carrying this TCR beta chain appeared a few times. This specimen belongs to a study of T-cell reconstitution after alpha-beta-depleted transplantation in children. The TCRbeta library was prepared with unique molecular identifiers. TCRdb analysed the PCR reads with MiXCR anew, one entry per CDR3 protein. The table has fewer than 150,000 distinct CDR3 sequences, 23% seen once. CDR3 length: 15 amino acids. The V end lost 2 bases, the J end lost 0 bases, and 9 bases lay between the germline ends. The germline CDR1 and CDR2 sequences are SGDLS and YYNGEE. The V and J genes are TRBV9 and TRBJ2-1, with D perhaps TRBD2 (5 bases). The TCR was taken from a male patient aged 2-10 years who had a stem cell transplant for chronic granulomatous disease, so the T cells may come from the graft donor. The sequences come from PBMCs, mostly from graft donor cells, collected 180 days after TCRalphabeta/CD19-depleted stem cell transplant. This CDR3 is CASSVGAVSYNEQFF. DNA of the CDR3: TGTGCCAGCAGCGTGGGAGCGGTCTCCTACAATGAGCAGTTCTTC.